This TCR beta chain was profiled in a study of cytomegalovirus exposure and HLA in healthy donors. At the level of the study: A prior study identified over 100 million unique TCR beta sequences from some 200 million T cells.

Study-wide points: The study put roughly 160 TCR beta chains on its list as cytomegalovirus-associated.

The CDR3 is 15 residues long. Germline values: CDR1 LNHDA, CDR2 SQIVND (reference sequence). V lost 5 bases and J lost 2; bases outside the gene matches: 8. PCR employed 60 Vbeta and 13 Jbeta primers. The method was immunoSEQ multiplex PCR; TCRdb's version includes in-frame clones alone and lacks a portion of them. The repertoire consists of about 120,000 clones, with more than 60% occurring once and the leading ten covering 4.1%. With respect to this clone: Its antigen remains unidentified.

The chain joins TRBV19 to TRBJ1-2, with TRBD1 matching over 7 bases. This clonotype originated in a woman aged 40 to 50 in good health and CMV-seronegative. Sequenced: PBMCs. CDR3 DNA: TGTGCCAGTAGTGGGAGACAGGGTTCGAACTATGGCTACACCTTC. As protein: CASSGRQGSNYGYTF.